This passage covers 31 T cell receptor beta chains from one sample sequenced in a study of blood T cell repertoires in COVID-19. The protocol was immunoSEQ multiplex PCR, while the TCRdb copy is restricted to in-frame clones and leaves out a portion. This table has about 150,000 clones, approximately 88% appearing once. The sequenced material came from PBMCs or T cells enriched from blood (not recorded which). The origin of the receptors is a man in his 70s who had been exposed to COVID-19.

This chain uses TRBV27 with TRBJ2-7; D may be TRBD1 (6 bases). V was trimmed by 0 bases and J by 2 bases, leaving 8 bases between them. The CDR3 sequence is 14 residues long. The V gene's germline CDR1 is MNHEY and CDR2 SMNVEV (reference sequence). CDR3 sequence reads: CASSLSNRAYEQYF. The DNA of the CDR3 is TGTGCCAGCAGTTTATCGAACAGGGCCTACGAGCAGTACTTC.

This clone appeared once. V usage is TRBV19 and J usage is TRBJ2-5, with 9 nucleotides matching TRBD2. Germline CDR1 reads LNHDA; CDR2 reads SQIVND (reference sequence). The CDR3 length is 15 residues. V was clipped by 9 bases and J by 2 bases; unmatched bases: 10. The DNA for the CDR3 is TGTGCCAGCCGGAAGGGCGGGGGGGCACAAGAGACCCAGTACTTC. Translation: CASRKGGGAQETQYF.

The V gene is TRBV6-5, the J gene TRBJ2-1, with 12 bases lining up with TRBD2. Germline CDR1 MNHEY, CDR2 SVGAGI. The trim removed 6 bases at V and 2 bases at J, leaving 2 bases unmatched. The CDR3 consists of 15 residues. This chain's CDR3 is CASSLAGGTYNEQFF. DNA for the CDR3: TGTGCCAGCAGCCTAGCGGGGGGGACCTACAATGAGCAGTTCTTC.

The chain joins TRBV7-3 to TRBJ1-6; weak D call: TRBD1 (5 bases). This CDR3 spans 15 amino acids. The germline V gene has CDR1 SGHTA and CDR2 FQGTGA. Between the trimmed V and J ends, which lost 0 bases and 9 bases, there was a span of 12 bases. CDR3 DNA sequence: TGTGCCAGCAGCTTAACAAACCAGGGAGGTTCACCCCTCCACTTT. This gives the protein CASSLTNQGGSPLHF.

The chain employs TRBV12-3 or TRBV12-4 and TRBJ1-1; D gene unclear. V was pared by 5 bases and J by 1 base, with 8 bases between. The CDR3 has 13 residues. Here the CDR3 reads CASSRRENTEAFF. The DNA of the CDR3 is TGTGCCAGCAGTCGAAGAGAGAACACTGAAGCTTTCTTT.

This sequence joins TRBV28 and TRBJ1-5; 7 nucleotides align to TRBD1. CDR3 length equals 13 residues. Germline V gives CDR1 MDHEN, CDR2 SYDVKM. With V trimmed by 5 bases and J by 4 bases, 2 bases remained unmatched. The CDR3 loop is CASSRDSNQPQHF. CDR3 sequence (DNA): TGTGCCAGCAGTCGGGACAGTAATCAGCCCCAGCATTTT.

The chain joins TRBV3-1 (or the pseudogene TRBV3-2) to TRBJ2-2; maybe TRBD2 (5 bases). The V end was cut by 1 base, the J end by 1 base, with 19 bases between. CDR1 LGHDT and CDR2 YNNKEL come from the germline V gene (reference sequence). The CDR3 runs 19 residues. CDR3: CASSQVVDVRDWNTGELFF. The CDR3 DNA reads TGTGCCAGCAGCCAAGTAGTAGACGTGAGGGATTGGAACACCGGGGAGCTGTTTTTT.

The chain has TRBV7-2 and TRBJ2-5; 8 positions match TRBD2. The CDR3 consists of 17 residues. From germline, CDR1 is SGHTA and CDR2 FQGNSA. J was trimmed by 5 bases and V by 2 bases; bases with no gene match: 13. The CDR3 protein is CASSLNGGGGLGETQYF. Written as DNA, the CDR3 is TGTGCCAGCAGCTTAAACGGTGGCGGGGGGCTCGGGGAGACCCAGTACTTC.

The chain uses TRBV19 and TRBJ2-7; D uncertain. The CDR3 extends over 13 amino acids. Trimming left V 5 bases short and J 3 bases short, with 11 bases between. Germline assignment: CDR1 LNHDA and CDR2 SQIVND (reference sequence). DNA for the CDR3: TGTGCCAGTAGTTTAACTGCAGGCTACGAGCAGTACTTC. It translates to CASSLTAGYEQYF.

This chain links TRBV6-5 with TRBJ2-5; D is possibly TRBD2 (5 bases). Germline loops: CDR1 MNHEY, CDR2 SVGAGI. The CDR3 totals 16 residues. V gave up 0 bases and J gave up 2 bases, with 13 bases separating them. CDR3 loop: CASSYSASSFQETQYF. CDR3 DNA sequence: TGTGCCAGCAGTTACTCGGCTAGCAGCTTTCAAGAGACCCAGTACTTC.

There are a few counts of this clone. The rearrangement joins TRBV7-6 to TRBJ1-3, with D uncertain. The CDR3 length is 16 residues. Germline CDR1 is SGHVS and CDR2 is FNYEAQ. The V gene lost 5 bases and the J gene lost 0 bases, with 14 bases spanning the gap. For the CDR3, the DNA is TGTGCCAGCAGCCCCTTCGGGGAGAGCTCTGGAAACACCATATATTTT. Translated, it gives CASSPFGESSGNTIYF.

This clone has just one count. The chain carries TRBV6-5 and TRBJ1-1; D not certain. The germline V and J ends were trimmed by 6 bases and 11 bases, with 16 bases remaining between them. Germline V gene sequence: CDR1 MNHEY, CDR2 SVGAGI. The CDR3 has 12 residues. The CDR3 DNA reads TGTGCCAGCAGCCACAATCCGGCCGGGGCTTTCTTT. This codes for CASSHNPAGAFF.

The CDR3 is CASRSPGSSWQPQHF. In DNA, the CDR3 is TGTGCCAGTAGATCTCCAGGCAGTTCGTGGCAGCCCCAGCATTTT. The chain combines TRBV19 with TRBJ1-5; D is undetermined. Trimming removed 6 bases at V and 7 bases at J, with 19 bases between. Germline V CDR1 and CDR2: LNHDA, SQIVND (reference sequence). The CDR3 is 15 residues long.

V is TRBV14 and J is TRBJ2-7; a possible D gene is TRBD1 (6 bases). The CDR3 runs 14 residues. Per germline, CDR1 SGHDN and CDR2 FVKESK. V was pared by 1 base and J by 2 bases, with 9 bases between. The CDR3 sequence: CASSQGQGPYEQYF. The CDR3 bases are TGTGCCAGCAGCCAAGGGCAGGGGCCCTACGAGCAGTACTTC.

The V call is TRBV7-6, the J call TRBJ2-6, with 8 positions matching TRBD2. Per germline, CDR1 SGHVS and CDR2 FNYEAQ. Unmatched junction bases numbered 3, after V lost 3 bases and J lost 2 bases. The length of the CDR3 is 16 residues. The chain's CDR3 is CASSLRGATGANVLTF. In nucleotides, the CDR3 is TGTGCCAGCAGCTTGCGGGGGGCGACTGGGGCCAACGTCCTGACTTTC.

For the CDR3, the DNA is TGTGCCAGCAGTGAAGCCCTCCGGGTTAGGAGCTCCTACAATGAGCAGTTCTTC. Amino acid sequence: CASSEALRVRSSYNEQFF. This sequence joins TRBV25-1 and TRBJ2-1; D call uncertain. Trimming removed 2 bases at V and 0 bases at J, with 17 bases between. The CDR3 length is 18 residues. The germline V gene has CDR1 MGHDK and CDR2 SYGVNS.

The chain is built from TRBV19 and TRBJ1-4; D is unresolved. This CDR3 is built from 13 residues. CDR1 is LNHDA and CDR2 is SQIVND in the germline V gene (reference sequence). Trimming shortened V by 5 bases and J by 8 bases, and 12 bases separated the two germline ends. CDR3 in DNA: TGTGCCAGTAGTCCTGGACGAGGGGAAAAACTGTTTTTT. Translating it yields CASSPGRGEKLFF.

The J gene is TRBJ2-2, the V gene TRBV3-1 (or the pseudogene TRBV3-2); no definite D call. This CDR3 region has 12 residues. V dropped 0 bases and J dropped 11 bases, with 7 bases sitting between them. Germline V gene lookup returns CDR1 LGHDT and CDR2 YNNKEL (reference sequence). CDR3 region: CASSQDVLELFF. CDR3 bases: TGTGCCAGCAGCCAAGATGTACTTGAGCTGTTTTTT.

Written as DNA, the CDR3 is TGTGCCAGCAGCTTAAACCACGTGGGGGCCCCCACAGATACGCAGTATTTT. Protein sequence: CASSLNHVGAPTDTQYF. The chain has TRBV7-2 and TRBJ2-3; TRBD1 might be the D (6 bases). From germline, CDR1 is SGHTA and CDR2 FQGNSA. Between the trimmed V and J ends, which lost 2 bases and 2 bases, there was a span of 17 bases. The CDR3 consists of 17 residues.

This chain joins TRBV27 and TRBJ1-6; 8 bases align to TRBD1. J was trimmed by 8 bases and V by 2 bases; bases with no gene match: 2. Germline V CDR1 and CDR2: MNHEY, SMNVEV (reference sequence). The CDR3 totals 14 residues. The CDR3 coding sequence is TGTGCCAGCAGTTTAGGGGACAGGTATTCACCCCTCCACTTT. It translates to CASSLGDRYSPLHF.

The chain combines TRBV4-1 with TRBJ2-2; 14 bases line up with TRBD2. The CDR3 sequence is 17 residues long. Germline V lookup: CDR1 MGHRA, CDR2 YSYEKL. V dropped 8 bases and J dropped 4; count of bases not matched to a gene: 9. In DNA form, the CDR3 reads TGCGCCAGCCTCGGGACTAGCGGGGGCCGGGTCACCGGGGAGCTGTTTTTT. Residues: CASLGTSGGRVTGELFF.

V gene TRBV7-2 combines with J gene TRBJ1-5, with 7 bases fitting TRBD1. Per the germline V gene, CDR1 is SGHTA and CDR2 is FQGNSA. V lost 1 base, J lost 6 bases, and 9 bases stayed unmatched. CDR3 length: 16 residues. The CDR3 spells CASSLVGRGIGQPQHF. The DNA for the CDR3 is TGTGCCAGCAGCTTAGTCGGCAGGGGGATAGGTCAGCCCCAGCATTTT.

The chain joins TRBV6-2 or TRBV6-3 to TRBJ2-7; D may be TRBD2 (7 bases). Germline V CDR1 and CDR2: MNHEY, SVGEGT. This CDR3 region has 16 residues. Trimming took 4 bases from V and 2 from J, leaving 18 bases between them. CDR3 region: CASSSPGRGATYEQYF. As DNA, the CDR3 is TGTGCCAGCAGTTCCCCGGGGAGGGGGGCTACCTACGAGCAGTACTTC.

CDR3 region: CASSLRDRGQETQYF. DNA of the CDR3: TGTGCCAGCAGCCTCCGGGACAGGGGGCAAGAGACCCAGTACTTC. The genes are TRBV5-5 and TRBJ2-5, with 11 positions matching TRBD1. The CDR3 has 15 residues. The V gene's germline CDR1 is SGHKS and CDR2 YYEKEE (reference sequence). J was trimmed by 2 bases and V by 4 bases; bases with no gene match: 4.

This clone was detected once. The V call is TRBV11-2, the J call TRBJ2-1, with TRBD2 matching over 10 bases. Germline V gene sequence: CDR1 SGHAT, CDR2 FQNNGV. The CDR3 runs to 16 residues. Trimming at V came to 6 bases and at J to 1 base, leaving 6 bases not matched to a gene. CDR3: CASRRPSGSSYNEQFF. The CDR3 bases are TGTGCCAGCAGGCGTCCTAGCGGGAGTTCCTACAATGAGCAGTTCTTC.

The chain carries TRBV9 and TRBJ2-5; D remains unclear. Germline loops: CDR1 SGDLS, CDR2 YYNGEE. The CDR3 contains 15 residues. Trimming removed 0 bases at V and 1 base at J, with 10 bases between. The CDR3 loop is CASSVDGRSQETQYF. CDR3 sequence (DNA): TGTGCCAGCAGCGTAGATGGGCGCTCCCAAGAGACCCAGTACTTC.

The chain has TRBV3-1 (or the pseudogene TRBV3-2) and TRBJ1-2; TRBD1 is a possible D gene (6 bases). The CDR3 is made up of 19 amino acids. V lost 2 bases, J lost 4 bases, and 26 bases lay in between. Germline lookup yields CDR1 LGHDT and CDR2 YNNKEL (reference sequence). The CDR3 DNA is TGTGCCAGCAGCCAAAATTTGGGGATACAGGGAGCTTATGGCTATGGCTACACCTTC. It encodes CASSQNLGIQGAYGYGYTF.

A few counts support this clone. The chain carries TRBV20-1 and TRBJ1-2; D remains unclear. The germline V gene has CDR1 DFQATT and CDR2 SNEGSKA (reference sequence). CDR3 length equals 12 residues. The V end lost 3 bases, the J end lost 6 bases, and 11 bases lay between the germline ends. CDR3 sequence: CSASRQRDGYTF. CDR3 in DNA: TGCAGTGCTAGTCGCCAACGCGATGGCTACACCTTC.

The chain uses TRBV5-4 and TRBJ1-5; a weak D match, TRBD1 (6 bases). This CDR3 contains 15 residues. CDR1 and CDR2 (germline): SGHNT, YYREEE (reference sequence). The V end lost 0 bases, the J end lost 3 bases, and 10 bases lay between the germline ends. CDR3 nucleotide sequence: TGTGCCAGCAGCTTGGGGCAGGGGAACAATCAGCCCCAGCATTTT. Protein sequence: CASSLGQGNNQPQHF.

The chain combines TRBV19 with TRBJ1-1, with a possible D match to TRBD1 (5 bases). The germline V and J ends were trimmed by 3 bases and 4 bases, with 9 bases remaining between them. CDR3 size: 13 residues. Germline V lookup: CDR1 LNHDA, CDR2 SQIVND (reference sequence). CDR3 amino acids: CASSMRGVTEAFF. Written as DNA, the CDR3 is TGTGCCAGTAGTATGCGGGGGGTCACTGAAGCTTTCTTT.

The chain recombines TRBV19 with TRBJ1-1, with a tentative D call TRBD1 (6 bases). Trimming took 5 bases from V and 3 from J, leaving 22 bases between them. CDR3 length equals 17 residues. The germline V gene encodes CDR1 LNHDA and CDR2 SQIVND (reference sequence). DNA of the CDR3: TGTGCCAGTAGTGCGGGCGGACAGCGCTTTTTCCACACTGAAGCTTTCTTT. This encodes CASSAGGQRFFHTEAFF.